This TCR beta chain stems from a study of T-cell memory formation after mild COVID-19. About the research overall: TCR clusters mostly belonged to single donors. Whole-study findings and limits: While clones contracting from day 15 to 85 were balanced between CD4 and CD8, later expanders leaned CD4+. Pre-infection memory held some responding clones, suggesting pre-existing cross-reactive T cells responded.

Turning to this clonotype: Its antigen is still unknown.

This CDR3 contains 13 residues. CDR1 is SGHTA and CDR2 is FQGNSA in the germline V gene. Trimming cost V 8 bases and J 6 bases; bases outside gene matches: 3. Constant-segment primers served in 5'RACE that generated TCR alpha and TCR beta cDNA libraries bearing sample barcodes and UMIs. TCRdb processed the 5' RACE reads anew with MiXCR; each CDR3 protein has one entry. The top ten hold 7.5% to 9.5% of the sample, which has 550,000 to 600,000 distinct CDR3 sequences, roughly 20% seen once. This TCR came from an adult woman who had mild COVID-19 (a few samples of this study predate the infection). Cell type and time point are not known. The sequenced material came from PBMCs or a T cell subset sorted from them (not recorded which). The chain has TRBV7-2 and TRBJ2-2; 10 bases align to TRBD2. The CDR3 nucleotides are TGTGCCAGCCGACTAGCGGGTCCCGGGGAGCTGTTTTTT. Protein: CASRLAGPGELFF.